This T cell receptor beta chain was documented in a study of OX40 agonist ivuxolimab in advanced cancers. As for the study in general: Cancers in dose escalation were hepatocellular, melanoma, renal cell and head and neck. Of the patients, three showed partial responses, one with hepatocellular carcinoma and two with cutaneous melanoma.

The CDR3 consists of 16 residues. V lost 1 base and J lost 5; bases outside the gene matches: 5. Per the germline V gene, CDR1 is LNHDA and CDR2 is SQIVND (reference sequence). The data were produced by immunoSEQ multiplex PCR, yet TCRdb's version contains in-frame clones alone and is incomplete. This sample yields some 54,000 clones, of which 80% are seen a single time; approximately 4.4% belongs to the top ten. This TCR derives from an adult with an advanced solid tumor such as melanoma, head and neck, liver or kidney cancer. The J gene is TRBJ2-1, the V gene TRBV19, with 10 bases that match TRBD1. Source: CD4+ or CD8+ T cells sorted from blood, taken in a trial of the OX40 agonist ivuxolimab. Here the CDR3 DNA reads TGTGCCAGTAGTATAGCAGTAGGGACAGGGGACAATGAGCAGTTCTTC. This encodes CASSIAVGTGDNEQFF.